This entry lists 19 T cell receptor beta chains sequenced from one sample in a study of cytomegalovirus exposure and HLA in healthy donors. This PCR relied on a set of 60 Vbeta primers and 13 Jbeta primers. Only in-frame clones appear in the TCRdb table, and some are missing; sequencing was by immunoSEQ multiplex PCR. This table has fewer than 100,000 clones, about 80% appearing once. Source material: PBMCs. The receptors here all came from a man aged 35 to 55 in good health and CMV-seronegative.

The CDR3 sequence: CSIPAGQGPLHF. As DNA, the CDR3 is TGCAGCATTCCGGCGGGACAGGGCCCCCTCCACTTT. This chain joins TRBV29-1 and TRBJ1-6; TRBD1 aligns across 9 bases. Germline V gene data show CDR1 as SQVTM and CDR2 as ANQGSEA. J was trimmed by 13 bases and V by 8 bases; bases with no gene match: 9. CDR3 length equals 12 residues.

CDR3 loop: CASSIDRGRQPQHF. The DNA of the CDR3 is TGTGCCAGTAGTATTGACAGGGGGCGTCAGCCCCAGCATTTT. The V gene is TRBV19, the J gene TRBJ1-5; TRBD1 agrees at 10 bases. Germline CDR1 is LNHDA and CDR2 is SQIVND (reference sequence). The CDR3 sequence is 14 residues long. J was trimmed by 6 bases and V by 3 bases; bases with no gene match: 2. Supplemented by reference TRBV19 and TRBJ1-5, the full variable domain reads DGGITQSPKYLFRKEGQNVTLSCEQNLNHDAMYWYRQDPGQGLRLIYYSQIVNDFQKGDIAEGYSVSREKKESFPLTVTSAQKNPTAFYLCASSIDRGRQPQHFGDGTRLSIL.

This chain uses TRBV27 with TRBJ2-3; 7 nucleotides match TRBD1. Germline values: CDR1 MNHEY, CDR2 SMNVEV (reference sequence). This CDR3 is built from 14 residues. After removal of 5 bases from V and 1 base from J, the junction contained 3 bases not matched to a gene. CDR3 loop: CASSIDRGTDTQYF. The CDR3 DNA reads TGTGCCAGCAGTATCGACAGGGGCACAGATACGCAGTATTTT.

This chain joins TRBV9 and TRBJ2-1, with D perhaps TRBD2 (5 bases). In germline, CDR1 is SGDLS, CDR2 YYNGEE. The V and J ends lost 1 base and 4 bases respectively, with 15 bases between them. This CDR3 is built from 16 residues. The CDR3 bases are TGTGCCAGCAGCGTATTCGGGGAGAGTTCGTACAATGAGCAGTTCTTC. Translation gives CASSVFGESSYNEQFF.

This chain uses TRBV2 with TRBJ2-7; 10 nucleotides line up with TRBD2. This CDR3 is 15 amino acids long. Germline CDR1 SNHLY, CDR2 FYNNEI. V trimming: 6 bases; J trimming: 2 bases; junction bases outside the gene matches: 7. The CDR3 sequence: CASRLRLAGTYEQYF. The DNA for the CDR3 is TGTGCCAGCAGGCTTCGACTAGCGGGTACCTACGAGCAGTACTTC.

V is TRBV6-5 and J is TRBJ2-2; 10 positions agree with TRBD1. This CDR3 contains 15 residues. V lost 4 bases to trimming and J lost 8 bases; unmatched junction nucleotides: 7. Looked up from germline, CDR1 is MNHEY and CDR2 is SVGAGI. The CDR3 bases are TGTGCCAGCAGTTGGTTGACAGGGGGCTCGGGGGAGCTGTTTTTT. Residues: CASSWLTGGSGELFF.

This clone was counted only a few times. This chain links TRBV7-7 with TRBJ2-5, with TRBD2 identical over 11 bases. V gave up 7 bases and J gave up 4 bases; unmatched junction bases: 11. The CDR3 runs to 16 residues. Germline loops: CDR1 SSHAT, CDR2 FNYEAQ (reference sequence). CDR3 sequence (DNA): TGTGCCAGCATGGCTAGCGGGGGGCTTCCAGGAGAGACCCAGTACTTC. Its translation: CASMASGGLPGETQYF.

This clone was counted between two and nine times. V gene TRBV11-2 combines with J gene TRBJ2-7; D may be TRBD1 (6 bases). Trimming took 3 bases from V and 3 from J, leaving 15 bases between them. The CDR3 runs 15 residues. Germline CDR1 is SGHAT and CDR2 is FQNNGV. CDR3 loop: CASSLPTGTLYEQYF. DNA for the CDR3: TGTGCCAGCAGCTTGCCGACAGGCACCCTCTACGAGCAGTACTTC.

J is TRBJ2-1 and V is TRBV2, with D possibly being TRBD1 (6 bases). V lost 3 bases, J lost 10 bases, and 10 bases lay in between. This CDR3 comprises 12 residues. Germline CDR1 reads SNHLY; CDR2 reads FYNNEI. CDR3 residues: CASSEWTVEQFF. The CDR3 coding sequence is TGTGCCAGCAGTGAGTGGACAGTCGAGCAGTTCTTC. The full variable domain, rest sourced from reference TRBV2 and TRBJ2-1, is EPEVTQTPSHQVTQMGQEVILRCVPISNHLYFYWYRQILGQKVEFLVSFYNNEISEKSEIFDDQFSVERPDGSNFTLKIRSTKLEDSAMYFCASSEWTVEQFFGPGTRLTVL.

This clone was picked up a small number of times. This chain uses TRBV7-2 with TRBJ2-7; D perhaps matches TRBD2 (6 bases). Germline CDR1 and CDR2: SGHTA and FQGNSA. CDR3 length: 14 amino acids. Trimming took off 5 bases at V and 3 bases at J, with 14 bases between the two ends. The CDR3 region has the DNA TGTGCCAGCAGCCCGGGGAGGCTTAACTACGAGCAGTACTTC. Translating it yields CASSPGRLNYEQYF.

The rearrangement uses TRBV6-5 and TRBJ1-2, with D perhaps matching TRBD1 (5 bases). V gave up 0 bases and J gave up 6 bases, with 8 bases separating them. The germline V gene has CDR1 MNHEY and CDR2 SVGAGI. This CDR3 is 13 amino acids long. The CDR3 DNA sequence: TGTGCCAGCAGTTACTCCCTCAGGGATGGCTACACCTTC. This translates into CASSYSLRDGYTF.

CDR3 amino acids: CASIPGGGITTGELFF. The CDR3 DNA sequence: TGTGCCAGCATACCCGGGGGGGGAATTACCACCGGGGAGCTGTTTTTT. The genes are TRBV7-8 and TRBJ2-2, with 8 bases matching TRBD2. The CDR3 length is 16 residues. Germline CDR1 is SGHVS and CDR2 is FQNEAQ. The V gene end was trimmed by 7 bases and the J gene end by 4 bases; junction bases not matched to a gene: 11.

DNA of the CDR3: TGTGCCAGCAGCGCCGGGACATCCTTTTCCTACAATGAGCAGTTCTTC. Protein sequence: CASSAGTSFSYNEQFF. The chain employs TRBV7-9 and TRBJ2-1; maybe TRBD1 (6 bases). With 5 bases removed from V and 1 base from J, the gap between germline ends came to 15 bases. The V gene's germline CDR1 is SEHNR and CDR2 FQNEAQ (reference sequence). The CDR3 spans 16 residues.

The V gene is TRBV28, the J gene TRBJ1-5; D unclear. In germline, CDR1 is MDHEN, CDR2 SYDVKM. The CDR3 totals 12 residues. Trimming took off 2 bases at V and 7 bases at J, with 6 bases between the two ends. CDR3 nucleotides: TGTGCCAGCAGTTTACTCCAGCAGCCCCAGCATTTT. Translating gives CASSLLQQPQHF.

The chain recombines TRBV2 with TRBJ1-5; possible D gene TRBD1, 5 bases. The CDR3 is made up of 15 amino acids. The ends were cut back, 2 bases at V and 7 bases at J, with 15 bases in the middle. Germline V gives CDR1 SNHLY, CDR2 FYNNEI. CDR3 residues: CASSELGGLGQPQHF. For the CDR3, the DNA is TGTGCCAGCAGTGAACTCGGGGGGTTGGGGCAGCCCCAGCATTTT.

The chain combines TRBV5-1 with TRBJ2-3; D uncertain. The length of the CDR3 is 15 residues. V lost 3 bases, J lost 0 bases, and 11 bases lay in between. Germline-derived CDR1 and CDR2 are SGHRS and YFSETQ. This CDR3 is CASSSRLTSTDTQYF. In nucleotides, the CDR3 is TGCGCCAGCAGCTCAAGATTAACTAGCACAGATACGCAGTATTTT.

The chain is built from TRBV9 and TRBJ1-4; TRBD1 aligns across 7 bases. Germline V gene lookup returns CDR1 SGDLS and CDR2 YYNGEE. The length of the CDR3 is 15 residues. Trimming cost V 3 bases and J 3 bases; bases outside gene matches: 5. CDR3 nucleotides: TGTGCCAGCAGCGCCTCCGGGACAGCTAATGAAAAACTGTTTTTT. This sequence encodes CASSASGTANEKLFF.

V usage is TRBV5-5 and J usage is TRBJ1-2; D is unclear. The CDR3 has 13 residues. The germline V and J ends were trimmed by 0 bases and 3 bases, with 6 bases remaining between them. Germline CDR1 and CDR2: SGHKS and YYEKEE (reference sequence). Written as DNA, the CDR3 is TGTGCCAGCAGCTTGGATCGGGACTATGGCTACACCTTC. Protein sequence: CASSLDRDYGYTF.

This rearrangement joins TRBV30 to TRBJ2-1; 9 bases fit TRBD1. The CDR3 is 15 amino acids. The germline V gene has CDR1 GTSNPN and CDR2 SVGIG (reference sequence). Trimming cost V 2 bases and J 2 bases; bases outside gene matches: 4. CDR3 protein: CAWSRGQGPYNEQFF. CDR3 DNA sequence: TGTGCCTGGAGTCGGGGACAGGGACCCTACAATGAGCAGTTCTTC.